The 18 T cell receptor beta chains below were found in one sample sequenced in a study of graft-versus-host responses after intestinal transplantation. Profiled with immunoSEQ multiplex PCR; TCRdb holds only in-frame clones, not every one. Of 90,000 to 150,000 clones in the sample, 90% to 95% are singletons; the top ten hold around 0.12%. Their recognized antigens are unknown. The sample in question was unstimulated CD4+ T cells sorted from spleen or lymph node cells, obtained before intestinal transplant. These receptors were taken from a human donor who received an intestinal transplant.

The CDR3: CASSVEGDLSYEQYF. The DNA of the CDR3 is TGCGCCAGCAGCGTGGAGGGGGATCTCTCCTACGAGCAGTACTTC. The rearrangement uses TRBV5-1 and TRBJ2-7, with D perhaps assigned TRBD1 or TRBD2 (6 bases each). V gave up 4 bases and J gave up 0 bases, with 14 bases separating them. There are 15 residues in the CDR3. CDR1 is SGHRS and CDR2 is YFSETQ in the germline V gene.

The rearrangement joins TRBV2 to TRBJ1-2; D is uncertain. CDR1 SNHLY and CDR2 FYNNEI come from the germline V gene. CDR3 size: 14 residues. Trimming stripped 0 bases from V and 8 bases from J, with 13 bases between. Here the CDR3 DNA reads TGTGCCAGCAGTGAAGCGGATAGAGGGCTAGGCTACACCTTC. It codes for CASSEADRGLGYTF.

V is TRBV19 and J is TRBJ2-7; D tentatively reads TRBD1 or TRBD2 (7 bases each). Per germline, CDR1 LNHDA and CDR2 SQIVND (reference sequence). The CDR3 has 13 amino acids. Trimming took 6 bases from V and 6 from J, leaving 15 bases between them. CDR3: CASRMAGGVEQYF. The CDR3 DNA reads as TGTGCCAGTAGGATGGCAGGGGGGGTCGAGCAGTACTTC. The whole variable domain, remainder taken from reference TRBV19 and TRBJ2-7, is DGGITQSPKYLFRKEGQNVTLSCEQNLNHDAMYWYRQDPGQGLRLIYYSQIVNDFQKGDIAEGYSVSREKKESFPLTVTSAQKNPTAFYLCASRMAGGVEQYFGPGTRLTVT.

V and J are TRBV11-3 and TRBJ2-3; 12 bases map to TRBD2. Germline loops: CDR1 SGHNT, CDR2 YENEEA. The CDR3 is made up of 17 amino acids. J gave up 5 bases and V 4 bases, and 10 bases lay outside the gene matches. The chain's CDR3 is CASSSGLAGGPEDTQYF. The CDR3 DNA reads TGTGCCAGCAGCTCCGGGCTAGCGGGAGGGCCGGAAGATACGCAGTATTTT.

The chain recombines TRBV6-6 with TRBJ1-3, with D perhaps matching TRBD1 (5 bases). CDR1 is MNHNY, CDR2 SVGAGI, per germline (reference sequence). V was pared by 6 bases and J by 4 bases, with 10 bases between. The CDR3 has 13 amino acids. The CDR3 nucleotides read TGTGCCAGCAGCACGGGACTCGGAAACACCATATATTTT. Protein sequence: CASSTGLGNTIYF.

The J gene is TRBJ2-7, the V gene TRBV7-9, with D possibly being TRBD1 or TRBD2 (5 bases each). Trimming removed 3 bases from V and 6 bases from J, with 15 bases in between. Germline V gene sequence: CDR1 SEHNR, CDR2 FQNEAQ (reference sequence). The CDR3 spans 14 residues. CDR3 protein: CASSFLGDPSEQYF. DNA for the CDR3: TGTGCCAGCAGCTTTTTAGGGGACCCCTCCGAGCAGTACTTC.

This chain uses TRBV7-9 with TRBJ2-7; no firm D call. The CDR3 extends over 16 amino acids. CDR1 and CDR2 from the germline V gene are SEHNR and FQNEAQ (reference sequence). Deletions cut 0 bases from V and 2 bases from J, with 14 bases between. The CDR3 sequence is CASSLASYLLPYEQYF. The CDR3 nucleotides are TGTGCCAGCAGCTTAGCGTCGTACCTCCTCCCCTACGAGCAGTACTTC.

The rearrangement joins TRBV20-1 to TRBJ1-2; D uncertain. This CDR3 has 11 amino acids. V lost 2 bases and J 2 bases, leaving 3 bases between the germline ends. CDR1 and CDR2 (germline): DFQATT, SNEGSKA (reference sequence). The CDR3 DNA sequence: TGCAGTGCTAGATCCAACTATGGCTACACCTTC. Encoded protein: CSARSNYGYTF.

The chain links TRBV14 to TRBJ1-1, with D hard to call. Germline V gene lookup returns CDR1 SGHDN and CDR2 FVKESK. Trimming left V 1 base short and J 6 bases short, with 12 bases between. The CDR3 totals 14 residues. This CDR3 reads CASSQVRQLPEAFF. As DNA, the CDR3 is TGTGCCAGCAGCCAAGTTCGGCAGTTGCCTGAAGCTTTCTTT.

The chain carries TRBV6-1 and TRBJ2-1; 9 bases agree with TRBD1. The CDR3 runs 18 residues. Trimming at V came to 2 bases and at J to 3 bases, leaving 11 bases not matched to a gene. CDR1 MNHNS and CDR2 SASEGT come from the germline V gene. The CDR3 sequence: CASSELGPGTGFYNEQFF. In DNA form, the CDR3 reads TGTGCCAGCAGTGAACTGGGCCCCGGGACAGGGTTCTACAATGAGCAGTTCTTC.

The chain is built from TRBV15 and TRBJ1-1, with 8 bases identical to TRBD1. The junction had 2 bases not matched to a gene; V was cut back by 3 bases and J by 2 bases. CDR1 and CDR2 from the germline V gene are LNHNV and YYDKDF (reference sequence). This CDR3 spans 14 amino acids. CDR3 DNA sequence: TGTGCCACCAGCAGGACAGGGGTTAACACTGAAGCTTTCTTT. Translated: CATSRTGVNTEAFF.

The V and J genes are TRBV7-9 and TRBJ2-2; D remains unclear. V lost 8 bases and J lost 3, with 16 bases in between. Germline assignment: CDR1 SEHNR and CDR2 FQNEAQ (reference sequence). The CDR3 covers 15 residues. The CDR3 spells CASRPPGVDTGELFF. CDR3 bases: TGTGCCAGCCGCCCGCCAGGAGTAGACACCGGGGAGCTGTTTTTT.

For this clone: In the same sample, other DNA sequences code for this CDR3. The CDR3, as DNA: TGTGCCAGCAGCCAAGGAAATGGGGGGAATCAGCCCCAGCATTTT. Amino acid sequence: CASSQGNGGNQPQHF. The rearrangement uses TRBV4-2 and TRBJ1-5; tentatively, D is TRBD1 (5 bases). The CDR3 is made up of 15 amino acids. V dropped 1 base and J dropped 4 bases, with 11 bases sitting between them. Germline values: CDR1 LGHNA, CDR2 YNFKEQ.

This chain links TRBV19 with TRBJ2-3, with 9 bases aligning to TRBD2. With V trimmed by 3 bases and J by 2 bases, 3 bases remained unmatched. The CDR3 has 15 amino acids. Germline CDR1 reads LNHDA; CDR2 reads SQIVND (reference sequence). CDR3 DNA: TGTGCCAGTAGTATCTCTAGCGGGACCACAGATACGCAGTATTTT. The encoded protein is CASSISSGTTDTQYF.

This sequence joins TRBV2 and TRBJ2-5; D remains ambiguous. Germline V CDR1 and CDR2: SNHLY, FYNNEI. V was cut by 1 base and J by 6 bases, with 3 bases left in between. CDR3 size: 11 residues. The CDR3 sequence is CASSEGQTQYF. The CDR3, as DNA: TGTGCCAGCAGTGAAGGACAGACCCAGTACTTC.

This clone was seen once. CDR3 in amino acids: CASSSLGGMSYNEQFF. The CDR3 DNA sequence: TGTGCCAGCAGCAGTCTGGGGGGCATGTCCTACAATGAGCAGTTCTTC. The chain recombines TRBV14 with TRBJ2-1; the D call may be TRBD1 or TRBD2 (6 bases each). Germline CDR1 and CDR2: SGHDN and FVKESK. The CDR3 has 16 residues. V shed 5 bases and J shed 1 base, with 15 bases lying between them. Based on the CDR3 plus reference TRBV14 and TRBJ2-1, the full variable domain is EAGVTQFPSHSVIEKGQTVTLRCDPISGHDNLYWYRRVMGKEIKFLLHFVKESKQDESGMPNNRFLAERTGGTYSTLKVQPAELEDSGVYFCASSSLGGMSYNEQFFGPGTRLTVL.

DNA of the CDR3: TGCGCCAGCAGCTTGGGCAGGGGGGGTCCCTACGAGCAGTACTTC. It yields the protein CASSLGRGGPYEQYF. The chain carries TRBV5-1 and TRBJ2-7; tentatively, D is TRBD1 or TRBD2 (7 bases each). This CDR3 contains 15 residues. Trimming removed 0 bases at V and 2 bases at J, with 12 bases between. From germline, CDR1 is SGHRS and CDR2 YFSETQ. Full variable domain (outside the CDR3, taken from reference TRBV5-1 and TRBJ2-7): KAGVTQTPRYLIKTRGQQVTLSCSPISGHRSVSWYQQTPGQGLQFLFEYFSETQRNKGNFPGRFSGRQFSNSRSEMNVSTLELGDSALYLCASSLGRGGPYEQYFGPGTRLTVT.

This clone was found once. The gene calls are TRBV4-2 and TRBJ2-5; the D gene is possibly TRBD1 (6 bases). The DNA end favors TRBJ2-7, so the J call may be wrong. The CDR3 contains 17 residues. Per germline, CDR1 LGHNA and CDR2 YNFKEQ. CDR3 bases: TGTGCCAGCAGCCGCGGTAGGGACATGGCGCGGGCCTACGAGCAGTACTTC. Protein sequence: CASSRGRDMARAYEQYF.